This paragraph covers one T cell receptor beta chain sequence. No antigen is known for it. It has no much larger one-base neighbor in the sample; base qualities were not kept. Whole blood was collected in K2EDTA tubes by collaborating institutions according to the institutions' own protocols. Collaborator samples were shipped for TCRbeta analysis as frozen whole blood, isolated PBMCs, or DNA extracted from either sample type. The sample is drawn from a study of blood T cell repertoires in COVID-19 (dated by TCRdb to 2019 to 2021). Turning to the overall study: Samples from collaborators originated in the United States, Italy and Spain and spanned both the acute and convalescent phases of COVID-19. The material from the prospective study consisted of cDNA or gDNA derived from T cells, B-cell-depleted T cells, or PBMCs. Deeply sampled blood TCRbeta repertoires from subjects exposed to, actively infected with, or recovered from COVID-19 were included in the dataset. The repertoires were released in a freely available public database meant as a resource for research on the immune response to SARS-CoV-2. The samples were drawn from two sources: the first 160 participants of the ongoing ImmuneRACE study, and 1,000 to 1,500 subjects contributed by 6 global collaborators. A de-identified subject ID, COVID-19 status, age in years and sex were almost always included in the sample metadata. Where available, HLA class I and class II types were obtained from metadata supplied by the sample provider rather than from assay-based typing. The paper's findings and limits, for the study overall: The quantity of clinical and demographic metadata differed by source and by participant and was supplied without curation.

As encoded in the germline V gene (reference sequence), CDR1 is MNHEY while CDR2 is SMNVEV. The CDR3, from cysteine to phenylalanine, totals 14 residues. Of all the DNA, just the CDR3 is kept, 42 bases in frame from base 1. Here V drops 7 bases and J drops 4 bases, and the junction holds 5 bases not matched to any gene. TCRbeta CDR3 regions were amplified from genomic DNA using the immunoSEQ Assay, a bias-controlled multiplex PCR. In the source study's methods: The number of nucleated cells in each sample was estimated from the amplification of reference gene primers within the assay. To quantify the absolute abundance of each unique TCRbeta CDR3 rearrangement, sequence reads were collapsed and filtered. Productive Simpson clonality was computed per sample as the square root of Simpson's diversity index over productive rearrangements. TCRdb took this table from immuneACCESS and kept in-frame rearrangements with V and J called. Such tables lack part of the clones; where checked against another copy, unresolved V genes explain under half of the gap, and the rest is unexplained. V and J calls and clone size come straight from that table; D and trimming were deduced from the DNA. The sample contains 150,000 to 200,000 clones, around 85% of them found a single time. The ten biggest clones cover about 3.3% of the sample.

Input material: peripheral blood. The TCR sequence derives from a man between 60 and 75 years old with acute or convalescent COVID-19. The sequence links TRBV27 to TRBJ2-1, with 9 central nucleotides matching TRBD1. The CDR3 protein sequence reads: CASNPGTGYNEQFF. The DNA sequence is given as TGTGCCAGCAACCCCGGGACAGGGTACAATGAGCAGTTCTTC.